These 14 T cell receptor beta chains share one sample of origin, sequenced in a study of T cells in Graves' hyperthyroidism and ophthalmopathy. TCR beta CDR3 sequences were amplified from RNA transcripts. With the HTBI primer set, the TCR CDR3 went through a first round of RT-PCR. TCRdb redid the calling of the multiplex PCR reads with MiXCR, one entry per CDR3 protein. Of roughly 500,000 distinct CDR3 sequences in the sample, more than 15% were seen once. Sequences were obtained from blood. These receptors originate from a woman in her 30s with Graves' ophthalmopathy.

Only a few counts were recorded for this clonotype. The chain is built from TRBV20-1 and TRBJ2-3, with 8 bases aligning to TRBD2. The CDR3 spans 16 residues. The V gene end was trimmed by 5 bases and the J gene end by 4 bases; junction bases not matched to a gene: 14. CDR1 and CDR2 (germline): DFQATT, SNEGSKA (reference sequence). CDR3 region: CSAPPTSGSHSDTQYF. The CDR3 nucleotides are TGCAGTGCTCCTCCCACAAGCGGGAGCCACTCAGATACGCAGTATTTT.

In regard to this clonotype: Possible read error: a much larger clone is one base away. This rearrangement joins TRBV11-2 to TRBJ2-1; 7 bases are a match to TRBD1. CDR1 and CDR2 (germline): SGHAT, FQNNGV. CDR3 length equals 15 residues. J gave up 5 bases and V 7 bases, and 11 bases lay outside the gene matches. The CDR3 sequence is CASTPIQGSHNEQFF. The CDR3 region has the DNA TGTGCCAGCACCCCAATACAGGGGTCTCACAATGAGCAGTTCTTC. Full variable domain (rest looked up from reference TRBV11-2 and TRBJ2-1): EAGVAQSPRYKIIEKRQSVAFWCNPISGHATLYWYQQILGQGPKLLIQFQNNGVVDDSQLPKDRFSAERLKGVDSTLKIQPAKLEDSAVYLCASTPIQGSHNEQFFGPGTRLTVL.

Many counts were recorded for this clonotype. The chain is built from TRBV28 and TRBJ1-1; no clear D gene. Germline CDR1 reads MDHEN; CDR2 reads SYDVKM. V was shortened by 3 bases and J by 7 bases, with 15 bases between the two germline ends. The CDR3 sequence is 14 residues long. CDR3 in DNA: TGTGCCAGCAGTTTTGGTGACGCTAAGGGTGAAGCTTTCTTT. It encodes CASSFGDAKGEAFF.

This clonotype showed up many times. The gene calls are TRBV11-1 and TRBJ2-1; 7 bases match TRBD2. V lost 4 bases to trimming and J lost 1 base; unmatched junction nucleotides: 7. CDR1 and CDR2 (germline): SGHAT, FQDESV (reference sequence). The CDR3 totals 16 residues. Here the CDR3 reads CASSSGREFSYNEQFF. The CDR3 nucleotides read TGTGCCAGCAGCTCGGGGCGGGAGTTTTCCTACAATGAGCAGTTCTTC.

The chain employs TRBV20-1 and TRBJ1-5, with 10 bases matching TRBD1. Germline V lookup: CDR1 DFQATT, CDR2 SNEGSKA (reference sequence). The CDR3 extends over 12 amino acids. Germline trimming cut 5 bases from V and 7 bases from J; bases unmatched to any gene: 2. The DNA of the CDR3 is TGCAGTGCTTGGACAGGGGGACAGCCCCAGCATTTT. The encoded protein is CSAWTGGQPQHF.

This rearrangement joins TRBV6-1 to TRBJ2-7, with D hard to call. This CDR3 is 13 amino acids long. With 5 bases removed from V and 3 bases from J, the gap between germline ends came to 11 bases. Germline assignment: CDR1 MNHNS and CDR2 SASEGT. The chain's CDR3 is CASSPRANYEQYF. CDR3 nucleotide sequence: TGTGCCAGCAGTCCCCGGGCTAACTACGAGCAGTACTTC.

The genes are TRBV20-1 and TRBJ2-1, with 9 bases identical to TRBD2. The germline V gene encodes CDR1 DFQATT and CDR2 SNEGSKA (reference sequence). The CDR3 is 11 amino acids. The V segment lost 6 bases and the J segment 14 bases; nucleotides outside the gene matches: 8. Here the CDR3 DNA reads TGCAGTGCCACCTCTAGCGGGAAAGAGTTCTTC. Protein product: CSATSSGKEFF.

This clonotype was recorded a few times. The CDR3, as DNA: TGTGCCAGCTCCCGTCGAGGCCCACCTCTAGCCAAAAACATTCAGTACTTC. It specifies CASSRRGPPLAKNIQYF. The chain recombines TRBV6-1 with TRBJ2-4; no reliable D call. CDR1 is MNHNS and CDR2 is SASEGT in the germline V gene. The CDR3 length is 17 residues. Trimming shortened V by 8 bases and J by 0 bases, and 20 bases separated the two germline ends.

This clonotype has ten or more counts. V is TRBV18 and J is TRBJ2-1; a weak D match, TRBD2 (6 bases). Trimming pared 6 bases from V and 5 bases from J, leaving 23 bases between. The CDR3 has 17 amino acids. The germline V gene encodes CDR1 KGHSH and CDR2 LQKENI. The CDR3 here is CASSDLVAGLEDNEQFF. CDR3 DNA sequence: TGTGCCAGCTCCGACCTCGTTGCGGGACTGGAAGACAATGAGCAGTTCTTC. The variable domain in full, completed from reference TRBV18 and TRBJ2-1, reads NAGVMQNPRHLVRRRGQEARLRCSPMKGHSHVYWYRQLPEEGLKFMVYLQKENIIDESGMPKERFSAEFPKEGPSILRIQQVVRGDSAAYFCASSDLVAGLEDNEQFFGPGTRLTVL.

Remarks on this clonotype: This may stem from a read error, because a much larger clone lies one nucleotide away. This chain connects TRBV7-2 to TRBJ2-7; the match to TRBD1 covers 7 bases. CDR3 length: 15 amino acids. The J segment lost 3 bases and the V segment lost 3 bases, leaving 8 bases of the junction unmatched. Germline CDR1 and CDR2: SGHTA and FQGNSA. The CDR3 is CASSFDRDPCYEQYF. CDR3 DNA: TGTGCCAGCAGCTTCGACAGGGACCCCTGCTACGAGCAGTACTTC. The full variable domain, completed using reference TRBV7-2 and TRBJ2-7, is GAGVSQSPSNKVTEKGKDVELRCDPISGHTALYWYRQSLGQGLEFLIYFQGNSAPDKSGLPSDRFSAERTGGSVSTLTIQRTQQEDSAVYLCASSFDRDPCYEQYFGPGTRLTVT.

This clonotype showed up many times. The chain joins TRBV20-1 to TRBJ1-6, with 8 bases identical to TRBD1. Germline lookup yields CDR1 DFQATT and CDR2 SNEGSKA (reference sequence). This CDR3 contains 16 residues. The trim removed 5 bases at V and 0 bases at J, leaving 6 bases unmatched. CDR3 DNA sequence: TGCAGTGCTCGCCGGGACAGGAGCTCCTATAATTCACCCCTCCACTTT. Amino acid sequence: CSARRDRSSYNSPLHF.

This clonotype was detected ten times or more. The V and J genes are TRBV7-6 and TRBJ2-1, with D possibly matching TRBD2 (6 bases). CDR1 SGHVS and CDR2 FNYEAQ come from the germline V gene. This CDR3 has 17 amino acids. V gave up 6 bases and J gave up 1 base, with 19 bases separating them. The chain's CDR3 is CASSSGAGRLSYNEQFF. The CDR3 coding sequence is TGTGCCAGCAGTTCCGGTGCGGGACGGTTATCCTACAATGAGCAGTTCTTC.

Concerning this clonotype: One end of the junction does not line up with germline, which may come from a read error. The V gene is TRBV11-1, the J gene TRBJ2-2, with D perhaps given as TRBD1 or TRBD2 (6 bases each). Germline loops: CDR1 SGHAT, CDR2 FQDESV (reference sequence). The CDR3 has 14 amino acids. The CDR3 protein is CASSSVRDTGELVF. DNA for the CDR3: TGTGCCAGCAGCTCCGTGCGGGACACCGGGGAGCTGGTTTTT.

There are many counts of this clonotype. This sequence joins TRBV5-6 and TRBJ1-5; D is possibly TRBD1 (6 bases). The germline V gene has CDR1 SGHDT and CDR2 YYEEEE. Deletions cut 4 bases from V and 0 bases from J, with 20 bases between. The CDR3 length is 18 residues. The CDR3 region has the DNA TGTGCCAGCAGCATTCGGCGGGGGCGGGTAAATAGCAATCAGCCCCAGCATTTT. Translation gives CASSIRRGRVNSNQPQHF.